This T cell receptor beta chain was sequenced during a study of human CD8 memory T cell subsets. Germline V gene lookup returns CDR1 MNHNS and CDR2 SASEGT. This CDR3 is built from 13 residues. Libraries for TCR beta were constructed using UMI-labeled 5' RACE. TCRdb reprocessed the 5' RACE reads, keeping one entry per CDR3 protein, no DNA. The specimen's table records fewer than 10,000 distinct CDR3 sequences. The TCR originated in a human donor in good health. This chain uses TRBV6-1 with TRBJ2-7. The sequencing sample was made of CD8+ T cells from PBMCs. The CDR3 region is CASSEGELDEQYF.